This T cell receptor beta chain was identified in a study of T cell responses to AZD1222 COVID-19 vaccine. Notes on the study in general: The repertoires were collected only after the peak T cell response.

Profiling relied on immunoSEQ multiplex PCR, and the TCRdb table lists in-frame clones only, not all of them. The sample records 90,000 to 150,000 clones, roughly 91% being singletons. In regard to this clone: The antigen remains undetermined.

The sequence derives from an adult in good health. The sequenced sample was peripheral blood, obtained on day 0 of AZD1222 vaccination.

The CDR3 coding sequence is TGTGCCAGCAGCCTCGGGGGTGCTGGAAACACCATATATTTT. Its translation is CASSLGGAGNTIYF. V gene TRBV3-1 (or the pseudogene TRBV3-2) combines with J gene TRBJ1-3, with a weak D call TRBD1 (5 bases). CDR3 length: 14 amino acids. The ends were cut back, 4 bases at V and 2 bases at J, with 9 bases in the middle. Germline V gene lookup returns CDR1 LGHDT and CDR2 YNNKEL (reference sequence).